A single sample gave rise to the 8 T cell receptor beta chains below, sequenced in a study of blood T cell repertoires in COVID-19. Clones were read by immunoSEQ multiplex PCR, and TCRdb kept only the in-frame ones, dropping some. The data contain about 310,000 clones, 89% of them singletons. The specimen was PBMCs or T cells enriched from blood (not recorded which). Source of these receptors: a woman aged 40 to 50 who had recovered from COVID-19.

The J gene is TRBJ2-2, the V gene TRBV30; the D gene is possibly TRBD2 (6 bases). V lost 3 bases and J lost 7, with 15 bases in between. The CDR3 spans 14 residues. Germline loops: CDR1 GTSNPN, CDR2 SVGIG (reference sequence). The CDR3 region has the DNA TGTGCCTGGAGACTACTAGCTGGGGTCGGGGAGCTGTTTTTT. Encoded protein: CAWRLLAGVGELFF.

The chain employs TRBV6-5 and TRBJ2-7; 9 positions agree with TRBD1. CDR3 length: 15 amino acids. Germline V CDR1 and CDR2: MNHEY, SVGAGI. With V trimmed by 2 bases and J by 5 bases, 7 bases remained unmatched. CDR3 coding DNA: TGTGCCAGCAGTTACCCCCGGGACAGGGTAAACGAGCAGTACTTC. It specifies CASSYPRDRVNEQYF.

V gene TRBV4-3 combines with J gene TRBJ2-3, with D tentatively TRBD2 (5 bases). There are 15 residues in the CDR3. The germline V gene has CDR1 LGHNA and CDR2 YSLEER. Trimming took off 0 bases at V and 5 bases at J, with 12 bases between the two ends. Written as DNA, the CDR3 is TGCGCCAGCAGCCAAGAGGACTGGCCCGGAGATACGCAGTATTTT. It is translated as CASSQEDWPGDTQYF.

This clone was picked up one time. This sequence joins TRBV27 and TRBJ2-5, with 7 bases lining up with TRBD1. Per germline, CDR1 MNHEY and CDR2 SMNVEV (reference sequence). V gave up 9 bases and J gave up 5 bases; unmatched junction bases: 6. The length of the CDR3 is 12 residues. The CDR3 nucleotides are TGTGCCAGTAGGACAGGTTCGGAGACCCAGTACTTC. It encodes CASRTGSETQYF.

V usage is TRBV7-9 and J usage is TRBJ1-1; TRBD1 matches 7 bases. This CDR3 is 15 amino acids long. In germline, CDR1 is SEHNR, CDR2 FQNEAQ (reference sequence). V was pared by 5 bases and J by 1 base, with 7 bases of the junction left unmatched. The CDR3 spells CASSPVPGGNTEAFF. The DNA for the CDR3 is TGTGCCAGCAGCCCCGTTCCAGGGGGGAACACTGAAGCTTTCTTT.

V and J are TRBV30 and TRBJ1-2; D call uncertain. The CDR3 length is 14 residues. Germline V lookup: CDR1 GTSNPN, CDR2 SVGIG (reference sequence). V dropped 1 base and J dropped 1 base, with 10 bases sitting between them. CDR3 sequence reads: CAWSESGVNYGYTF. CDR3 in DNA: TGTGCCTGGAGTGAATCCGGGGTTAACTATGGCTACACCTTC.

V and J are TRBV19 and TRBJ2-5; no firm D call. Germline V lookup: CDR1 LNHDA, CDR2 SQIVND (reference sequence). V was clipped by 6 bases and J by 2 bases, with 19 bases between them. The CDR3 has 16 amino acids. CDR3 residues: CASSTIPSLSQETQYF. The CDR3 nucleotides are TGTGCCAGTAGCACTATTCCCTCCTTGAGTCAAGAGACCCAGTACTTC.

The CDR3 sequence is CASRSAGTEFGNTIYF. The CDR3 nucleotides are TGTGCCAGCAGATCCGCCGGGACAGAATTTGGAAACACCATATATTTT. The genes are TRBV28 and TRBJ1-3, with 7 bases fitting TRBD1. CDR1 and CDR2 from the germline V gene are MDHEN and SYDVKM. The CDR3 is 16 amino acids. The V segment lost 6 bases and the J segment 3 bases; nucleotides outside the gene matches: 11.